This TCR beta chain was retrieved from a study of control samples from healthy donors and cancer patients. V shed 6 bases, J shed 1 base, and the junction held 3 bases outside the gene matches. The CDR3 has 14 residues. Germline V lookup: CDR1 LNHDA, CDR2 SQIVND (reference sequence). Profiling relied on immunoSEQ multiplex PCR, and the TCRdb table lists in-frame clones only, not all of them. The sample records approximately 49,000 clones, about nine tenths being singletons. This TCR was sampled from a man aged 40-50 years with colorectal cancer. The sequenced sample was PBMCs. The rearrangement uses TRBV19 and TRBJ1-1, with 9 bases aligning to TRBD1. The CDR3 reads CASRGQGRNTEAFF. As DNA, the CDR3 is TGTGCCAGTAGGGGACAGGGCCGGAACACTGAAGCTTTCTTT.